One and the same sample provided the 13 T cell receptor beta chains below, sequenced in a study of blood T cell repertoires in COVID-19. The table came from immunoSEQ multiplex PCR; TCRdb's copy has only in-frame clones and leaves some out. The top ten hold 7.5% to 8.5% of the sample, which has approximately 160,000 clones, more than 75% seen once. The source material was peripheral blood. The source of these receptors is an older woman with COVID-19, enrolled during active disease.

This chain links TRBV7-2 with TRBJ2-5; 7 positions agree with TRBD2. The CDR3 sequence is 15 residues long. The trim removed 2 bases at V and 2 bases at J, leaving 5 bases unmatched. Germline CDR1 reads SGHTA; CDR2 reads FQGNSA. CDR3 coding DNA: TGTGCCAGCAGCTTATCAAGCGGGGTACAAGAGACCCAGTACTTC. It codes for CASSLSSGVQETQYF.

The CDR3 region has the DNA TGTGCCAGCAGCCACAACAGGGGGCTGGAAAACACCATATATTTT. This codes for CASSHNRGLENTIYF. V usage is TRBV3-1 (or the pseudogene TRBV3-2) and J usage is TRBJ1-3; 9 bases map to TRBD1. J was trimmed by 6 bases and V by 3 bases; bases with no gene match: 6. The germline gives CDR1 LGHDT, CDR2 YNNKEL (reference sequence). The CDR3 is 15 amino acids.

The V call is TRBV24-1, the J call TRBJ2-4, with 7 bases that match TRBD1. The CDR3 contains 13 residues. The germline V gene has CDR1 KGHDR and CDR2 SFDVKD. DNA of the CDR3: TGTTATAGACAGGGACGGGTCAAAAACATTCAGTACTTC. Translating it yields CYRQGRVKNIQYF.

This clone was counted once. This sequence joins TRBV6-5 and TRBJ2-7, with 10 positions matching TRBD1. CDR1 and CDR2 (germline): MNHEY, SVGAGI. V lost 9 bases and J lost 6; bases outside the gene matches: 2. This CDR3 comprises 11 residues. CDR3: CASGQGGEQYV. DNA for the CDR3: TGTGCCAGTGGACAGGGGGGCGAGCAGTACGTC.

The gene calls are TRBV10-3 and TRBJ2-2; D is undetermined. The CDR3 has 12 residues. The ends were cut back, 6 bases at V and 4 bases at J, with 6 bases in the middle. The germline gives CDR1 ENHRY, CDR2 SYGVKD. CDR3 bases: TGTGCCATCAGCTCAGGCACCGGGGAGCTGTTTTTT. The encoded protein is CAISSGTGELFF.

V and J are TRBV2 and TRBJ2-1, with D possibly being TRBD1 (6 bases). Trimming removed 6 bases at V and 2 bases at J, with 14 bases between. This CDR3 contains 15 residues. Germline CDR1 SNHLY, CDR2 FYNNEI. The CDR3: CASSAGQLTYNEQFF. CDR3 sequence (DNA): TGTGCCAGCAGCGCCGGACAGCTAACCTACAATGAGCAGTTCTTC. Looking up the rest from reference TRBV2 and TRBJ2-1 gives the full variable domain: EPEVTQTPSHQVTQMGQEVILRCVPISNHLYFYWYRQILGQKVEFLVSFYNNEISEKSEIFDDQFSVERPDGSNFTLKIRSTKLEDSAMYFCASSAGQLTYNEQFFGPGTRLTVL.

The chain combines TRBV6-5 with TRBJ2-2, with D possibly TRBD1 on 5 matching bases. The CDR3 is 16 amino acids. Trimming cost V 4 bases and J 4 bases, with 16 bases left between them. Germline V gene data show CDR1 as MNHEY and CDR2 as SVGAGI. The CDR3 sequence is CASSFLRAQGTGELFF. The CDR3, as DNA: TGTGCCAGCAGTTTCCTTAGAGCCCAGGGCACCGGGGAGCTGTTTTTT.

The V call is TRBV21-1, the J call TRBJ2-2; the table assigns TRBD1, which was not confirmed against the DNA. TRBV21-1 is assigned pseudogene status. The CDR3 is made up of 18 amino acids. The CDR3 sequence: CAWERDRCPEDVSGELFF. CDR3 nucleotides: TGTGCCTGGGAGCGGGACAGGTGCCCTGAGGATGTGTCCGGGGAGCTGTTTTTT.

The rearrangement links TRBV11-2 to TRBJ1-1; 8 nucleotides match TRBD1. The J segment lost 7 bases and the V segment lost 5 bases, leaving 12 bases of the junction unmatched. This CDR3 contains 15 residues. CDR1 SGHAT and CDR2 FQNNGV come from the germline V gene. DNA of the CDR3: TGTGCCAGCAGCATCCCGACAGGGGATTATTTTGAAGCTTTCTTT. It yields the protein CASSIPTGDYFEAFF.

The gene calls are TRBV19 and TRBJ1-1; D remains unclear. Germline CDR1 is LNHDA and CDR2 is SQIVND (reference sequence). V lost 7 bases, J lost 3 bases, and 21 bases lay in between. This CDR3 spans 16 amino acids. The CDR3 region is CASNLPKPGGDTEAFF. The CDR3 coding sequence is TGTGCCAGTAACCTCCCGAAACCCGGAGGAGACACTGAAGCTTTCTTT.

J is TRBJ1-6 and V is TRBV30; D is possibly TRBD1 (6 bases). The germline V and J ends were trimmed by 2 bases and 7 bases, with 12 bases remaining between them. Per the germline V gene, CDR1 is GTSNPN and CDR2 is SVGIG (reference sequence). This CDR3 is built from 14 residues. This CDR3 is CAWSQGMWNSPLHF. Written as DNA, the CDR3 is TGTGCCTGGAGTCAGGGGATGTGGAATTCACCCCTCCACTTT.

This clone came up once. The CDR3 nucleotides read TGCGCCAGCAGCTTTGAGGGGGGGAACTTCTATGGCTACACCTTC. Protein: CASSFEGGNFYGYTF. V is TRBV5-1 and J is TRBJ1-2, with D maybe TRBD1 (6 bases). Trimming took off 2 bases at V and 4 bases at J, with 15 bases between the two ends. The CDR3 is made up of 15 amino acids. Germline-derived CDR1 and CDR2 are SGHRS and YFSETQ.

This chain connects TRBV5-1 to TRBJ1-5; D gene unclear. This CDR3 spans 15 amino acids. The V gene's germline CDR1 is SGHRS and CDR2 YFSETQ. Trimming removed 4 bases at V and 0 bases at J, with 11 bases between. This chain's CDR3 is CASSEDDYSNQPQHF. CDR3 sequence (DNA): TGCGCCAGCAGCGAGGATGATTATAGCAATCAGCCCCAGCATTTT.